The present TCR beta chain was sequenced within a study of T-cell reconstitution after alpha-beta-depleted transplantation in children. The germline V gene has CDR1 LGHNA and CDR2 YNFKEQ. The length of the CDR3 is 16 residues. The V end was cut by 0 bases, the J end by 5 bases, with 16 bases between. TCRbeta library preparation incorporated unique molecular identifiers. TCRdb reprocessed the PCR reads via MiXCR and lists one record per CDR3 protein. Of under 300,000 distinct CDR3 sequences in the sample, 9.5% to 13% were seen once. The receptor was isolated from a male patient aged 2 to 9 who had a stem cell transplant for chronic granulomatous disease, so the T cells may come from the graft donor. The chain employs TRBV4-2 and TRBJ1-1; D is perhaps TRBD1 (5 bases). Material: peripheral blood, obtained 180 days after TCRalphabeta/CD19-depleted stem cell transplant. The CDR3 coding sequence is TGTGCCAGCAGCCAAGAGGGTGGGGGGTTGTATACTGAAGCTTTCTTT. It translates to CASSQEGGGLYTEAFF.